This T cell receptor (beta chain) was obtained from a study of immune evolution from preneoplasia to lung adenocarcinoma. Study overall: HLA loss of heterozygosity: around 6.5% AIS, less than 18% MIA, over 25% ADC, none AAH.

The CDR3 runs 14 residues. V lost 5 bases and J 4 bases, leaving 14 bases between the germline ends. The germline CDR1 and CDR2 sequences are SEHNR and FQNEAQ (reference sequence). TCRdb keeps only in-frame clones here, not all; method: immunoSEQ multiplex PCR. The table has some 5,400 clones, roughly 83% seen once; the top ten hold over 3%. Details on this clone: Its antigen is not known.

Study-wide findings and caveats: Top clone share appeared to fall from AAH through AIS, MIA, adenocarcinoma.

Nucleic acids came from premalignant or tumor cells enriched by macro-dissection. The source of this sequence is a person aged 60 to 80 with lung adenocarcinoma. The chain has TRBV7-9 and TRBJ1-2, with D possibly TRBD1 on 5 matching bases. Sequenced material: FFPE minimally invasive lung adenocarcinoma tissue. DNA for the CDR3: TGTGCCAGCAGCGCCAGACCCGGGGGCTATGGCTACACCTTC. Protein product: CASSARPGGYGYTF.